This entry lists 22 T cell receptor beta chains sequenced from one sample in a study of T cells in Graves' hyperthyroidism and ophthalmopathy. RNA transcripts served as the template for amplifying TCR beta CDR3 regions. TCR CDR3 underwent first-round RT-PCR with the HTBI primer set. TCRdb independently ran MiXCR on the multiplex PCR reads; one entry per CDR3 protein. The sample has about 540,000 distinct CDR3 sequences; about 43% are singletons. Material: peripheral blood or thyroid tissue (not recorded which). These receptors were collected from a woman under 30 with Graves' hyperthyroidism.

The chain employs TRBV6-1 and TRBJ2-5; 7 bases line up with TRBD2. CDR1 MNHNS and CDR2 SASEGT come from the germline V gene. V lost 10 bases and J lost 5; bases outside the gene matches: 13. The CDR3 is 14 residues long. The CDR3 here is CAIGEAGRTETQYF. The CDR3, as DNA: TGTGCCATCGGGGAAGCGGGACGGACCGAGACCCAGTACTTC.

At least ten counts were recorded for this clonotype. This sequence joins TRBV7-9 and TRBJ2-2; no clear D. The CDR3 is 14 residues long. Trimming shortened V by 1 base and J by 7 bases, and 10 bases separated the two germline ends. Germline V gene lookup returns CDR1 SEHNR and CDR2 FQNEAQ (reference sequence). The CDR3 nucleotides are TGTGCCAGCAGCTTAGGTCTGGGCGGCGGGGAGCTGTTTTTT. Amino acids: CASSLGLGGGELFF.

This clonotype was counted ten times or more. The CDR3 sequence is CASSPSPNQPQHF. CDR3 in DNA: TGTGCCAGCAGTCCGAGTCCCAATCAGCCCCAGCATTTT. This chain uses TRBV12-3 or TRBV12-4 with TRBJ1-5; D is unresolved. CDR3 length equals 13 residues. The V gene lost 5 bases and the J gene lost 3 bases, with 8 bases spanning the gap.

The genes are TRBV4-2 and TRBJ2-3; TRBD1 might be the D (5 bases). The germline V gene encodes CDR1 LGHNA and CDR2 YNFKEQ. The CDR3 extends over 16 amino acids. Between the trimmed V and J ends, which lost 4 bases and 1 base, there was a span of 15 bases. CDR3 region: CASSPGARWGTDTQYF. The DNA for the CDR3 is TGTGCCAGCAGCCCTGGGGCGAGGTGGGGCACAGATACGCAGTATTTT.

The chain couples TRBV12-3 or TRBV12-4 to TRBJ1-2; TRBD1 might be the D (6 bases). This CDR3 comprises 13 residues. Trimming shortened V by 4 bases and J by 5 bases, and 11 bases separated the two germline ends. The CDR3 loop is CASSSKGGYGYTF. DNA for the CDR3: TGTGCCAGCAGTTCAAAGGGGGGGTATGGCTACACCTTC.

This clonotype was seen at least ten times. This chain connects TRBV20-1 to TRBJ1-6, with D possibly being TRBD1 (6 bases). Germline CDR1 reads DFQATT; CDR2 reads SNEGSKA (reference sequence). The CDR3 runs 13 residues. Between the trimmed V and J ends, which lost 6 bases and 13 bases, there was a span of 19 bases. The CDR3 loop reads CSARGGGGAPLHF. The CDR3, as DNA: TGCAGTGCCCGGGGAGGGGGGGGGGCCCCCCTCCACTTT.

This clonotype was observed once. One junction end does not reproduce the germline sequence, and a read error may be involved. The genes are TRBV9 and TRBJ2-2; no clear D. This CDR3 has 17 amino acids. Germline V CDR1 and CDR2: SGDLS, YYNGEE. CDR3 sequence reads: CASSAGGGGWNIGELFF. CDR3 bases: TGTGCCAGCAGCGCCGGCGGCGGCGGTTGGAACATCGGGGAGCTGTTTTTT.

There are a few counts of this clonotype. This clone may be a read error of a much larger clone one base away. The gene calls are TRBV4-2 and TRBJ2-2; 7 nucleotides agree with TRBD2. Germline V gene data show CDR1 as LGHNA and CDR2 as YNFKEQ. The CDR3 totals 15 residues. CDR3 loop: CASSPSGTNTGELLF. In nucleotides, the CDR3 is TGTGCCAGCAGCCCTAGCGGCACGAACACCGGGGAGCTGCTTTTT.

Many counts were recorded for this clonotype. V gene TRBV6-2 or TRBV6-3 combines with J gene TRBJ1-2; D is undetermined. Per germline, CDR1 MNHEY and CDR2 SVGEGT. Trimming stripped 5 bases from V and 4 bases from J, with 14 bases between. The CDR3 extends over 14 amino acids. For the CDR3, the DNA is TGTGCCAGCAGTCGAATCGGACGGGCCTATGGCTACACCTTC. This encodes CASSRIGRAYGYTF.

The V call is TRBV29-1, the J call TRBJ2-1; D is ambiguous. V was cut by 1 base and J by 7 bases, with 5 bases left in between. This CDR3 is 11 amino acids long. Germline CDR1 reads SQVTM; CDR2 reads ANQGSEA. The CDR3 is CSVEGLNEQFF. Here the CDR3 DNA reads TGCAGCGTTGAAGGCTTAAATGAGCAGTTCTTC.

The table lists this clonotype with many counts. CDR3 bases: TGTGCCATCAGTGCTTCACGGACCCAGACTGTCTCCTACGAGCAGTACTTC. Its protein product is CAISASRTQTVSYEQYF. This sequence joins TRBV10-3 and TRBJ2-7; no clear D gene. V was pared by 4 bases and J by 0 bases, with 19 bases between. The CDR3 loop spans 17 amino acids. Germline V lookup: CDR1 ENHRY, CDR2 SYGVKD.

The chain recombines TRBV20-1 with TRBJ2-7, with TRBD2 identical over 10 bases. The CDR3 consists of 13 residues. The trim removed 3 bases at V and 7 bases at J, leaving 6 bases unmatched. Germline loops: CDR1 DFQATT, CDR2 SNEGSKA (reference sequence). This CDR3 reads CSASPLAGVEQYF. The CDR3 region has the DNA TGCAGTGCTAGTCCCCTAGCGGGAGTTGAGCAGTACTTC.

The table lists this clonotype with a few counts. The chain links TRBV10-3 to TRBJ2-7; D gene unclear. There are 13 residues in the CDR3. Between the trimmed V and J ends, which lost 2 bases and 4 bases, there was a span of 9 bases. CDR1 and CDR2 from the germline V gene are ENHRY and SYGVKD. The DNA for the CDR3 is TGTGCCATCAGTGAGCCGGATCGATACGAGCAGTACTTC. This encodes CAISEPDRYEQYF.

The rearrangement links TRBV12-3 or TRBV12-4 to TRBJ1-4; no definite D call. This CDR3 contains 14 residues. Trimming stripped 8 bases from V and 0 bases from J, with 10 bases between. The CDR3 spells CASRRTATNEKLFF. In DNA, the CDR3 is TGTGCCAGCCGACGGACGGCAACTAATGAAAAACTGTTTTTT.

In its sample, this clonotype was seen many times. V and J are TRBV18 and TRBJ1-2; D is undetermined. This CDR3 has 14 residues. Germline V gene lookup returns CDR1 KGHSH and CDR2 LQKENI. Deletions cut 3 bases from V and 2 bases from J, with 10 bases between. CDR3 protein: CASSPTTDNYGYTF. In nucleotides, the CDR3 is TGTGCCAGCTCACCGACGACGGACAACTATGGCTACACCTTC.

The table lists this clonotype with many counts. Here the CDR3 reads CASSLWPGYRLLEAFF. CDR3 DNA: TGCGCCAGCAGCTTGTGGCCCGGGTACCGACTCCTTGAAGCTTTCTTT. The rearrangement uses TRBV5-1 and TRBJ1-1; no firm D call. The CDR3 runs to 16 residues. Germline V gives CDR1 SGHRS, CDR2 YFSETQ. V was cut by 1 base and J by 7 bases, with 20 bases left in between.

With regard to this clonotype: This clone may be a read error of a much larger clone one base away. In DNA, the CDR3 is TGTGCCAGCAGTGATCTAGCGGGAGGGATTGAGCAGTGCTTC. Translating it yields CASSDLAGGIEQCF. This sequence joins TRBV24-1 and TRBJ2-7, with 12 bases fitting TRBD2. Germline CDR1 KGHDR, CDR2 SFDVKD. The CDR3 has 14 amino acids.

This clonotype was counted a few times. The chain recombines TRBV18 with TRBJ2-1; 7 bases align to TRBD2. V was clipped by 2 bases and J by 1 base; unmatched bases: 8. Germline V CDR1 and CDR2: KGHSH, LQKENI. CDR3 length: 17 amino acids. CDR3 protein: CASSPTTRELSYNEQFF. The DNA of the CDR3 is TGTGCCAGCTCACCAACGACGCGGGAGTTGTCCTACAATGAGCAGTTCTTC.

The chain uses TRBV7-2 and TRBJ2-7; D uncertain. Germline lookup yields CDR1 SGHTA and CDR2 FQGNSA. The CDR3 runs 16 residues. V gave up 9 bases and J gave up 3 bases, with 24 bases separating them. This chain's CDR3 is CASIQPPNNYGYEQYF. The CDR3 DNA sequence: TGTGCCAGTATACAGCCCCCCAACAACTATGGCTACGAGCAGTACTTC. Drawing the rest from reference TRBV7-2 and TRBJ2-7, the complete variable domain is GAGVSQSPSNKVTEKGKDVELRCDPISGHTALYWYRQSLGQGLEFLIYFQGNSAPDKSGLPSDRFSAERTGGSVSTLTIQRTQQEDSAVYLCASIQPPNNYGYEQYFGPGTRLTVT.

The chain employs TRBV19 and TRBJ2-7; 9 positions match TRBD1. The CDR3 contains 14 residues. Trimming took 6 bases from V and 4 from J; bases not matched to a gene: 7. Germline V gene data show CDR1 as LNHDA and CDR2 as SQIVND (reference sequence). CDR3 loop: CASSRTGDLYEQYF. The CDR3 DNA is TGTGCCAGTAGCCGGACAGGGGACCTATACGAGCAGTACTTC. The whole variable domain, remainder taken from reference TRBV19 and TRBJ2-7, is DGGITQSPKYLFRKEGQNVTLSCEQNLNHDAMYWYRQDPGQGLRLIYYSQIVNDFQKGDIAEGYSVSREKKESFPLTVTSAQKNPTAFYLCASSRTGDLYEQYFGPGTRLTVT.

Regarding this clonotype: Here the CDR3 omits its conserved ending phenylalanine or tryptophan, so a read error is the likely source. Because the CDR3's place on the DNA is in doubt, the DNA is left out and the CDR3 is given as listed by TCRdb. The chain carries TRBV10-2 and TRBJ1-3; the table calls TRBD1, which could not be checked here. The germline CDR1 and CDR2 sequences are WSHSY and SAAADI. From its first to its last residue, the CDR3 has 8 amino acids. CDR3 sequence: CASSESAD.

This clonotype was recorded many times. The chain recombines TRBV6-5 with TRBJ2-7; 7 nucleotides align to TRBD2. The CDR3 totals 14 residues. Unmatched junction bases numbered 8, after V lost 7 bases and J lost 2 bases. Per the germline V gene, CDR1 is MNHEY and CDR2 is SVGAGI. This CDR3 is CASTPTSTAYEQYF. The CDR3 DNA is TGTGCCAGCACTCCGACTAGCACTGCCTACGAGCAGTACTTC.